What follows describes a single T cell receptor (beta chain). As yet, its antigen is unknown. TCRdb called the reads again in MiXCR, with one record for every CDR3 protein. The table lists 30,000 to 40,000 distinct CDR3 sequences, just over 50% of them singletons. This sample is drawn from a study of T cell repertoires in cytomegalovirus infection. Study information: Selected CMV epitopes included recently identified HLA-C-restricted ones as well as well-studied HLA-B-restricted ones. The public TCR beta signatures pointed to both CMV infection and matching HLA type. Study findings and constraints: The cumulative frequency of public TCR beta families distinguished individuals who carried CMV together with the relevant HLA. HLA-C-restricted CMV clonotypes gave the most frequent clonotype in two of eight donors.

The ends were cut back, 0 bases at V and 7 bases at J, with 12 bases in the middle. This CDR3 contains 15 residues. Looked up from germline, CDR1 is ENHRY and CDR2 is SYGVKD. The sequencing used CD8+ T cells from cultured PBMCs, collected from culture after CMV antigen stimulation. The TCR comes from a human donor in good health (CMV status not recorded). Some clones in this sample may be carry-over from other donors' samples. The chain joins TRBV10-3 to TRBJ1-4; TRBD1 is a possible D gene (5 bases). The CDR3: CAISESLGVGEKLFF. As DNA, the CDR3 is TGTGCCATCAGTGAGTCATTAGGGGTCGGTGAAAAACTGTTTTTT.